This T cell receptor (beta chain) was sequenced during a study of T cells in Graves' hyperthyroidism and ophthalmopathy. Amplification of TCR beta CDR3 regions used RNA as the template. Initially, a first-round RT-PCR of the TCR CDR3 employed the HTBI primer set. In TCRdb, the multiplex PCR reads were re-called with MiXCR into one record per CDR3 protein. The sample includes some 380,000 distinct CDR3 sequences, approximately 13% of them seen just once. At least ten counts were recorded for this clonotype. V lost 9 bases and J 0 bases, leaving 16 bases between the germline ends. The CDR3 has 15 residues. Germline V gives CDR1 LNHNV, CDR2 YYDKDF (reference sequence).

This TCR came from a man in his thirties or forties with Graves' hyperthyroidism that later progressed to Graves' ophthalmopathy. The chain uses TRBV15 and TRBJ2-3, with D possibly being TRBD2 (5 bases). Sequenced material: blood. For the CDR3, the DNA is TGTGCCACTGACTCCTCCGGGGTGAGCACAGATACGCAGTATTTT. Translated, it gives CATDSSGVSTDTQYF.